This T cell receptor beta chain comes out of a study of shared clonotypes between healthy human individuals. This CDR3 contains 19 residues. V was clipped by 3 bases and J by 0 bases; unmatched bases: 12. The germline V gene has CDR1 MGHRA and CDR2 YSYEKL. TCRdb's copy holds only in-frame clones and misses some; the assay was immunoSEQ multiplex PCR. The profile shows around 620,000 clones, 95% of them singletons. CD45RO-negative, CCR7-positively selected cells formed the naive CD8 fraction, excluding terminally differentiated effector memory CD45RA+ cells. The rearrangement uses TRBV4-1 and TRBJ2-1; 9 nucleotides line up with TRBD2. The receptor was isolated from a woman in her thirties in good health. Sequenced: naive CD8+ T cells sorted from blood. The CDR3, as DNA: TGCGCCAGCAGCCATGGAAGCCTAGCGGGAAGGGCCTCCTACAATGAGCAGTTCTTC. This codes for CASSHGSLAGRASYNEQFF.